The 10 T cell receptor beta chains below were found in one sample sequenced in a study of cytomegalovirus exposure and HLA in healthy donors. Only in-frame clones appear in the TCRdb table, and some are missing; sequencing was by immunoSEQ multiplex PCR. The sample carries over 200,000 clones, around 90% recorded once. Sequencing was done on a sample of PBMCs. The receptors shown here come from a woman in her late teens or twenties in good health and CMV-seronegative.

The chain has TRBV27 and TRBJ1-2; possible D gene TRBD1, 6 bases. There are 14 residues in the CDR3. V lost 6 bases to trimming and J lost 8 bases, with 19 bases between them. CDR1 is MNHEY and CDR2 is SMNVEV in the germline V gene (reference sequence). The CDR3: CASRPRSGVGGYTF. The CDR3 DNA is TGTGCCAGCAGACCGCGGTCAGGGGTGGGGGGCTACACCTTC.

The genes are TRBV11-2 and TRBJ2-5; D ambiguous. Germline CDR1 SGHAT, CDR2 FQNNGV. The CDR3 sequence is 17 residues long. Trimming stripped 0 bases from V and 2 bases from J, with 16 bases between. The CDR3 bases are TGTGCCAGCAGCTTAGAGGATAACGAGTTGAGGCAAGAGACCCAGTACTTC. Protein product: CASSLEDNELRQETQYF.

The rearrangement uses TRBV27 and TRBJ2-7, with D maybe TRBD1 (6 bases). CDR1 and CDR2 from the germline V gene are MNHEY and SMNVEV (reference sequence). This CDR3 spans 13 amino acids. Trimming pared 6 bases from V and 6 bases from J, leaving 15 bases between. CDR3 in amino acids: CASRNRAPGEQYF. CDR3 DNA sequence: TGTGCCAGCAGGAACAGGGCGCCGGGCGAGCAGTACTTC.

The rearrangement links TRBV7-8 to TRBJ2-1, with D maybe TRBD2 (5 bases). V was trimmed by 1 base and J by 2 bases, leaving 9 bases between them. The CDR3 is 15 residues long. Germline values: CDR1 SGHVS, CDR2 FQNEAQ. CDR3 nucleotides: TGTGCCAGCAGCTTAGGAGGGCTCGCCTACAATGAGCAGTTCTTC. This sequence encodes CASSLGGLAYNEQFF.

The chain couples TRBV30 to TRBJ2-5; possible D gene TRBD2, 6 bases. CDR1 is GTSNPN and CDR2 is SVGIG in the germline V gene (reference sequence). V was trimmed by 2 bases and J by 5 bases, leaving 12 bases between them. This CDR3 contains 13 residues. CDR3 region: CAWSPGLSETQYF. The CDR3 DNA follows: TGTGCCTGGAGTCCGGGACTTAGCGAGACCCAGTACTTC.

This chain connects TRBV10-3 to TRBJ2-3, with TRBD2 identical over 7 bases. There are 15 residues in the CDR3. V lost 11 bases, J lost 7 bases, and 18 bases stayed unmatched. Per germline, CDR1 ENHRY and CDR2 SYGVKD. The CDR3 sequence: CASNGASGSVNTQYF. In DNA form, the CDR3 reads TGTGCCTCGAACGGGGCTAGCGGCTCTGTGAATACGCAGTATTTT.

The V and J genes are TRBV10-3 and TRBJ1-1, with a tentative D call TRBD1 (6 bases). The germline V gene encodes CDR1 ENHRY and CDR2 SYGVKD. The CDR3 runs to 11 residues. V lost 7 bases, J lost 5 bases, and 8 bases lay in between. CDR3 sequence: CAITQGTEAFF. The CDR3 nucleotides are TGTGCCATCACCCAGGGGACTGAAGCTTTCTTT.

J is TRBJ2-7 and V is TRBV11-2; D not resolved. Germline values: CDR1 SGHAT, CDR2 FQNNGV. Trimming pared 5 bases from V and 6 bases from J, leaving 14 bases between. The CDR3 covers 13 residues. The CDR3 here is CASSQQSSGEQYF. The CDR3 DNA follows: TGTGCCAGCAGCCAACAAAGTTCTGGCGAGCAGTACTTC.

Written as DNA, the CDR3 is TGTGCTAGTGCCCCAAAACCCGGGCTAGCGGGAGTAGGCAATGAGCAGTTCTTC. Encoded protein: CASAPKPGLAGVGNEQFF. The chain recombines TRBV12-5 with TRBJ2-1; 10 bases agree with TRBD2. The CDR3 consists of 18 residues. Germline V gene data show CDR1 as LGHNT and CDR2 as FRNRAP. V lost 7 bases to trimming and J lost 6 bases; unmatched junction nucleotides: 18.

V gene TRBV9 combines with J gene TRBJ2-3, with D maybe TRBD2 (6 bases). The germline CDR1 and CDR2 sequences are SGDLS and YYNGEE. The CDR3 consists of 15 residues. V was shortened by 0 bases and J by 2 bases, with 10 bases between the two germline ends. The DNA for the CDR3 is TGTGCCAGCAGCGTAGTAGCGGACCCCACAGATACGCAGTATTTT. Translated: CASSVVADPTDTQYF.